The 18 T cell receptor beta chains in this list originate from one sample, sequenced in a study of control samples from healthy donors and cancer patients. TCRdb's copy holds only in-frame clones and misses some; the assay was immunoSEQ multiplex PCR. The sample records 100,000 to 120,000 clones, around 89% being singletons. The sample taken for sequencing was PBMCs. Source of these receptors: a woman aged 55 to 70 with lung cancer.

In this sample, this clone turned up a few times. CDR3 sequence reads: CASRILDTATNEKLFF. Written as DNA, the CDR3 is TGTGCCAGTAGGATCTTGGACACCGCAACTAATGAAAAACTGTTTTTT. This chain uses TRBV19 with TRBJ1-4, with a weak D call TRBD1 (5 bases). Per the germline V gene, CDR1 is LNHDA and CDR2 is SQIVND (reference sequence). The V and J ends lost 6 bases and 0 bases respectively, with 14 bases between them. This CDR3 contains 16 residues.

This clone was observed once. The chain links TRBV5-5 to TRBJ1-1; 11 nucleotides align to TRBD1. The CDR3 covers 18 residues. J gave up 0 bases and V 3 bases, and 10 bases lay outside the gene matches. Germline V lookup: CDR1 SGHKS, CDR2 YYEKEE (reference sequence). The chain's CDR3 is CASSSLKDRGLLNTEAFF. The CDR3 DNA is TGTGCCAGCAGCTCCTTAAAGGACAGGGGGCTCCTGAACACTGAAGCTTTCTTT.

The CDR3 DNA reads TGTGCCAGCACTTCCGGGCCCGGGGGGGGAGATGGCTACACCTTC. Translation: CASTSGPGGGDGYTF. The chain is built from TRBV27 and TRBJ1-2; D might be TRBD1 (5 bases). Trimming shortened V by 7 bases and J by 6 bases, and 21 bases separated the two germline ends. Germline V CDR1 and CDR2: MNHEY, SMNVEV (reference sequence). This CDR3 contains 15 residues.

This clone was counted a single time. V gene TRBV24-1 combines with J gene TRBJ2-7, with D tentatively TRBD2 (6 bases). This CDR3 is 13 amino acids long. Deletions cut 5 bases from V and 5 bases from J, with 12 bases between. Per germline, CDR1 KGHDR and CDR2 SFDVKD. The chain's CDR3 is CATSVGGIDEQYF. The CDR3 nucleotides read TGTGCCACCAGTGTAGGAGGGATCGACGAGCAGTACTTC.

The CDR3 spells CASSPGLDEQYF. CDR3 nucleotides: TGTGCCAGCAGCCCAGGACTAGACGAGCAGTACTTC. The V and J genes are TRBV3-1 (or the pseudogene TRBV3-2) and TRBJ2-7; 7 bases line up with TRBD2. The J segment lost 5 bases and the V segment lost 4 bases, leaving 2 bases of the junction unmatched. CDR3 size: 12 residues. Germline V gene data show CDR1 as LGHDT and CDR2 as YNNKEL (reference sequence).

The V gene is TRBV7-2, the J gene TRBJ1-1, with 8 bases lining up with TRBD1. V gave up 3 bases and J gave up 5 bases; unmatched junction bases: 5. CDR3 length: 14 amino acids. Germline V lookup: CDR1 SGHTA, CDR2 FQGNSA. For the CDR3, the DNA is TGTGCCAGCAGCTTCCTACAGGGGGAAACTGAAGCTTTCTTT. Amino acids: CASSFLQGETEAFF.

This rearrangement joins TRBV27 to TRBJ2-1, with D unclear. V was trimmed by 5 bases and J by 1 base, leaving 12 bases between them. CDR3 size: 15 residues. The germline gives CDR1 MNHEY, CDR2 SMNVEV (reference sequence). CDR3 DNA sequence: TGTGCCAGCAGTCATCCCTTCCTATCCTACAATGAGCAGTTCTTC. Its translation: CASSHPFLSYNEQFF.

J is TRBJ1-1 and V is TRBV9; D is unclear. The CDR3 is made up of 13 amino acids. V was pared by 4 bases and J by 5 bases, with 12 bases between. Germline CDR1 and CDR2: SGDLS and YYNGEE. The CDR3 nucleotides read TGTGCCAGCAGCACCCGGGCGAAGACTGAAGCTTTCTTT. This codes for CASSTRAKTEAFF.

The rearrangement uses TRBV6-5 and TRBJ2-6; 10 nucleotides align to TRBD1. The CDR3 has 13 amino acids. Per the germline V gene, CDR1 is MNHEY and CDR2 is SVGAGI. The V gene end was trimmed by 7 bases and the J gene end by 13 bases; junction bases not matched to a gene: 7. The CDR3 coding sequence is TGTGCCAGCACCACAAGGACAGGGGGGGTCCTGACTTTC. Translated: CASTTRTGGVLTF.

The chain uses TRBV27 and TRBJ1-4, with TRBD1 as a possible D gene (6 bases). The CDR3 totals 15 residues. V lost 2 bases and J 8 bases, leaving 15 bases between the germline ends. CDR1 is MNHEY and CDR2 is SMNVEV in the germline V gene (reference sequence). The CDR3 is CASSLASRGGEKLFF. The CDR3 DNA reads TGTGCCAGCAGTTTAGCATCCAGGGGAGGGGAAAAACTGTTTTTT.

The rearrangement joins TRBV6-2 or TRBV6-3 to TRBJ2-1; D gene unclear. Per germline, CDR1 MNHEY and CDR2 SVGEGT. The CDR3 has 14 amino acids. V lost 4 bases to trimming and J lost 4 bases, with 11 bases between them. The CDR3 sequence is CASSFSGAYNEQFF. CDR3 bases: TGTGCCAGCAGTTTTTCGGGTGCTTACAATGAGCAGTTCTTC.

V is TRBV3-1 (or the pseudogene TRBV3-2) and J is TRBJ2-7; 11 nucleotides agree with TRBD2. V shed 3 bases and J 2 bases; nucleotides not matched to a gene: 3. Germline values: CDR1 LGHDT, CDR2 YNNKEL (reference sequence). This CDR3 has 15 amino acids. The CDR3 loop is CASSQGTSGTYEQYF. The CDR3 nucleotides are TGTGCCAGCAGCCAGGGGACTAGCGGAACCTACGAGCAGTACTTC.

The chain is built from TRBV19 and TRBJ1-4; weak D call: TRBD1 (5 bases). Trimming shortened V by 1 base and J by 8 bases, and 8 bases separated the two germline ends. Germline V CDR1 and CDR2: LNHDA, SQIVND (reference sequence). The CDR3 runs to 13 residues. The CDR3, as DNA: TGTGCCAGTAGTATAGGCAGGGAAGAAAAACTGTTTTTT. It translates to CASSIGREEKLFF.

The J gene is TRBJ2-3, the V gene TRBV3-1 (or the pseudogene TRBV3-2); D may be TRBD2 (5 bases). Germline CDR1 LGHDT, CDR2 YNNKEL (reference sequence). The CDR3 spans 15 residues. Trimming removed 4 bases from V and 3 bases from J, with 14 bases in between. This CDR3 reads CASSLRVGGTDTQYF. For the CDR3, the DNA is TGTGCCAGCAGCCTCCGGGTAGGAGGTACAGATACGCAGTATTTT.

This chain connects TRBV6-5 to TRBJ1-1; 10 bases are shared with TRBD1. Germline-derived CDR1 and CDR2 are MNHEY and SVGAGI. V was clipped by 8 bases and J by 4 bases; unmatched bases: 10. This CDR3 region has 15 residues. Here the CDR3 reads CASLDRGREGTEAFF. DNA for the CDR3: TGTGCCAGCCTAGACAGGGGGCGAGAGGGCACTGAAGCTTTCTTT.

This chain links TRBV25-1 with TRBJ2-5; 8 bases map to TRBD2. The CDR3 has 14 residues. The ends lost 2 bases at V and 3 bases at J; junction bases unmatched: 2. CDR1 MGHDK and CDR2 SYGVNS come from the germline V gene. In DNA form, the CDR3 reads TGTGCCAGCAGTGAACAGCGGGGGAAAGAGACCCAGTACTTC. This codes for CASSEQRGKETQYF. The variable domain in full, with the rest retrieved from reference TRBV25-1 and TRBJ2-5, is EADIYQTPRYLVIGTGKKITLECSQTMGHDKMYWYQQDPGMELHLIHYSYGVNSTEKGDLSSESTVSRIRTEHFPLTLESARPSHTSQYLCASSEQRGKETQYFGPGTRLLVL.

V is TRBV15 and J is TRBJ2-4; D remains unclear. V was shortened by 0 bases and J by 1 base, with 4 bases between the two germline ends. In germline, CDR1 is LNHNV, CDR2 YYDKDF (reference sequence). This CDR3 has 14 amino acids. The DNA of the CDR3 is TGTGCCACCAGCAGAGATCGGGCCAAAAACATTCAGTACTTC. Translation gives CATSRDRAKNIQYF.

The rearrangement joins TRBV30 to TRBJ2-5, with D perhaps being TRBD1 or TRBD2 (5 bases each). V was trimmed by 8 bases and J by 7 bases, leaving 17 bases between them. The germline V gene encodes CDR1 GTSNPN and CDR2 SVGIG (reference sequence). The CDR3 has 12 residues. CDR3 coding DNA: TGTGCCCGGGGACCACGAGCTGGGACCCAGTACTTC. Residues: CARGPRAGTQYF. Together with reference TRBV30 and TRBJ2-5, the CDR3 gives the full variable domain: SQTIHQWPATLVQPVGSPLSLECTVEGTSNPNLYWYRQAAGRGLQLLFYSVGIGQISSEVPQNLSASRPQDRQFILSSKKLLLSDSGFYLCARGPRAGTQYFGPGTRLLVL.